The present entry profiles one TCR beta chain with its context. The CDR3 is 13 residues long. The germline CDR1 and CDR2 sequences are SGHNT and YYREEE (reference sequence). V gave up 4 bases and J gave up 2 bases, with 9 bases separating them. This entry is derived from a study of neoadjuvant anti-PD-1 for oral cavity cancer. The data were produced by immunoSEQ multiplex PCR, yet TCRdb's version contains in-frame clones alone and is incomplete. The table records more than 12,000 clones, about 70% of them present only once. The starting material was PBMCs, obtained before nivolumab (anti-PD-1) treatment. The rearrangement joins TRBV5-4 to TRBJ1-2; no definite D call. This clonotype was sampled from a person aged 35-79 years with oral cavity squamous cell carcinoma. The DNA for the CDR3 is TGTGCCAGCAGCACGGCCCTAAACTATGGCTACACCTTC. As protein: CASSTALNYGYTF.